The 24 T cell receptor beta chains reported below all come from one sample, sequenced in a study of blood T cell repertoires in COVID-19. The method was immunoSEQ multiplex PCR; TCRdb's version includes in-frame clones alone and lacks a portion of them. The data hold more than 65,000 clones, with 65% to 90% observed a single time. The specimen sequenced was peripheral blood. The receptor source for this set is a man aged 30-40 years with COVID-19, enrolled during active disease.

J is TRBJ2-1 and V is TRBV9; TRBD2 is a possible D gene (6 bases). CDR1 is SGDLS, CDR2 YYNGEE, per germline. The CDR3 covers 13 residues. The V gene lost 0 bases and the J gene lost 9 bases, with 10 bases spanning the gap. The CDR3 protein is CASSVGWDFEQFF. The CDR3 nucleotides are TGTGCCAGCAGCGTAGGATGGGACTTTGAGCAGTTCTTC.

The table lists this clone with a few counts. The chain has TRBV7-3 and TRBJ2-7; 10 bases agree with TRBD2. The V gene's germline CDR1 is SGHTA and CDR2 FQGTGA. This CDR3 region has 14 residues. V lost 6 bases and J lost 1; bases outside the gene matches: 3. CDR3 loop: CASRSSGGSYEQYF. CDR3 sequence (DNA): TGTGCCAGCAGGTCTAGCGGGGGATCCTACGAGCAGTACTTC. Supplemented by reference TRBV7-3 and TRBJ2-7, the full variable domain reads GAGVSQTPSNKVTEKGKYVELRCDPISGHTALYWYRQSLGQGPEFLIYFQGTGAADDSGLPNDRFFAVRPEGSVSTLKIQRTERGDSAVYLCASRSSGGSYEQYFGPGTRLTVT.

The chain employs TRBV3-1 (or the pseudogene TRBV3-2) and TRBJ2-1; 9 positions match TRBD1. The CDR3 is made up of 14 amino acids. The V and J ends lost 3 bases and 7 bases, in that order; junction bases with no gene match: 4. Germline V lookup: CDR1 LGHDT, CDR2 YNNKEL (reference sequence). In nucleotides, the CDR3 is TGTGCCAGCAGCCAGGGGACAGGGATTAATGAGCAGTTCTTC. Amino acid sequence: CASSQGTGINEQFF.

V usage is TRBV5-4 and J usage is TRBJ1-2; D is possibly TRBD1 (5 bases). Germline V gene lookup returns CDR1 SGHNT and CDR2 YYREEE (reference sequence). Trimming took off 6 bases at V and 5 bases at J, with 23 bases between the two ends. The CDR3 runs to 16 residues. CDR3 sequence reads: CASTQGPSSGLYGYTF. CDR3 nucleotides: TGTGCCAGCACGCAGGGTCCGAGCTCCGGTCTATATGGCTACACCTTC.

The V and J genes are TRBV4-1 and TRBJ1-4; D is uncertain. V was shortened by 6 bases and J by 7 bases, with 15 bases between the two germline ends. From germline, CDR1 is MGHRA and CDR2 YSYEKL. The CDR3 covers 14 residues. This CDR3 reads CASRGIGPGEKLFF. In nucleotides, the CDR3 is TGCGCCAGCAGGGGCATTGGGCCTGGTGAAAAACTGTTTTTT.

This clone was found a few times. V usage is TRBV7-9 and J usage is TRBJ2-3; TRBD2 matches 16 bases. Trimming removed 4 bases from V and 5 bases from J; junction bases left unmatched: 3. The V gene's germline CDR1 is SEHNR and CDR2 FQNEAQ (reference sequence). CDR3 length: 16 residues. The CDR3 DNA follows: TGTGCCAGCAGCTCGGGGACTAGCGGGAGGGTAGATACGCAGTATTTT. This encodes CASSSGTSGRVDTQYF. The full variable domain, with the rest looked up from reference TRBV7-9 and TRBJ2-3, is DTGVSQNPRHKITKRGQNVTFRCDPISEHNRLYWYRQTLGQGPEFLTYFQNEAQLEKSRLLSDRFSAERPKGSFSTLEIQRTEQGDSAMYLCASSSGTSGRVDTQYFGPGTRLTVL.

The gene calls are TRBV5-1 and TRBJ2-1, with D unclear. The V gene lost 0 bases and the J gene lost 5 bases, with 12 bases spanning the gap. Germline CDR1 and CDR2: SGHRS and YFSETQ. The CDR3 consists of 15 residues. CDR3 coding DNA: TGCGCCAGCAGCTTGGTGGCGGATCCCCACAATGAGCAGTTCTTC. Amino acids: CASSLVADPHNEQFF.

This rearrangement joins TRBV30 to TRBJ1-1, with 7 bases that match TRBD1. Trimming took 3 bases from V and 4 from J; bases not matched to a gene: 11. The CDR3 totals 15 residues. Germline assignment: CDR1 GTSNPN and CDR2 SVGIG (reference sequence). The CDR3 reads CAWRREGAQSTEAFF. The CDR3 nucleotides read TGTGCCTGGAGGCGGGAGGGGGCGCAGAGCACTGAAGCTTTCTTT. The full variable domain, completed using reference TRBV30 and TRBJ1-1, is SQTIHQWPATLVQPVGSPLSLECTVEGTSNPNLYWYRQAAGRGLQLLFYSVGIGQISSEVPQNLSASRPQDRQFILSSKKLLLSDSGFYLCAWRREGAQSTEAFFGQGTRLTVV.

The chain is built from TRBV7-9 and TRBJ1-2; possible D gene TRBD1, 6 bases. The CDR3 is 15 residues long. The V and J ends lost 3 bases and 0 bases respectively, with 11 bases between them. From germline, CDR1 is SEHNR and CDR2 FQNEAQ (reference sequence). In nucleotides, the CDR3 is TGTGCCAGCAGCTTTGCAGGGGAAGCTAACTATGGCTACACCTTC. Its translation is CASSFAGEANYGYTF.

V usage is TRBV24-1 and J usage is TRBJ1-5, with D unresolved. The V gene's germline CDR1 is KGHDR and CDR2 SFDVKD. The CDR3 is made up of 16 amino acids. V was cut by 4 bases and J by 2 bases, with 14 bases left in between. In nucleotides, the CDR3 is TGTGCCACCAGTGACCCTGACCGCGGGGGCAATCAGCCCCAGCATTTT. Translated: CATSDPDRGGNQPQHF.

The V and J genes are TRBV15 and TRBJ1-1; a possible D gene is TRBD1 (6 bases). The CDR3 is 14 residues long. Germline V CDR1 and CDR2: LNHNV, YYDKDF (reference sequence). V lost 3 bases and J 1 base, leaving 9 bases between the germline ends. CDR3 protein: CATSRRQANTEAFF. CDR3 bases: TGTGCCACCAGCAGGCGACAGGCGAACACTGAAGCTTTCTTT.

There are a few counts of this clone. The chain uses TRBV4-2 and TRBJ1-6; 12 bases match TRBD1. V lost 1 base, J lost 10 bases, and 2 bases stayed unmatched. CDR1 and CDR2 from the germline V gene are LGHNA and YNFKEQ. This CDR3 has 15 residues. The CDR3 DNA sequence: TGTGCCAGCAGCCAAGCCGGGACAGGGGGCTCACCCCTCCACTTT. Translation gives CASSQAGTGGSPLHF.

The chain is built from TRBV19 and TRBJ2-3; D possibly corresponds to TRBD2 (5 bases). CDR3 length equals 13 residues. Germline V lookup: CDR1 LNHDA, CDR2 SQIVND (reference sequence). V lost 4 bases and J lost 4, with 9 bases in between. CDR3 amino acids: CASSSQRADTQYF. DNA for the CDR3: TGTGCCAGTAGTAGCCAGAGGGCAGATACGCAGTATTTT. Complete variable domain (other parts from reference TRBV19 and TRBJ2-3): DGGITQSPKYLFRKEGQNVTLSCEQNLNHDAMYWYRQDPGQGLRLIYYSQIVNDFQKGDIAEGYSVSREKKESFPLTVTSAQKNPTAFYLCASSSQRADTQYFGPGTRLTVL.

Note on this clone: It may be a read error: a sequence one base away is much more abundant. This rearrangement joins TRBV2 to TRBJ2-1; 13 bases agree with TRBD2. CDR3 length: 15 amino acids. After removal of 6 bases from V and 5 bases from J, the junction contained 4 bases not matched to a gene. Germline V gives CDR1 SNHLY, CDR2 FYNNEI. CDR3 loop: CASSRGLAGNNEQFF. DNA of the CDR3: TGTGCCAGCAGCCGGGGACTAGCGGGAAACAATGAGCAGTTCTTC.

The chain carries TRBV5-4 and TRBJ1-2; no firm D call. Germline V gene data show CDR1 as SGHNT and CDR2 as YYREEE (reference sequence). This CDR3 is built from 17 residues. V lost 4 bases to trimming and J lost 2 bases, with 21 bases between them. CDR3 amino acids: CASSRAGAVPQNYGYTF. In nucleotides, the CDR3 is TGTGCCAGCAGCCGGGCGGGCGCGGTCCCGCAGAACTATGGCTACACCTTC.

CDR3 in amino acids: CASSVEGGSEAFF. CDR3 coding DNA: TGTGCCAGCAGCGTAGAAGGGGGCAGTGAAGCTTTCTTT. The gene calls are TRBV9 and TRBJ1-1, with 7 bases fitting TRBD1. The CDR3 is made up of 13 amino acids. CDR1 and CDR2 (germline): SGDLS, YYNGEE. V shed 0 bases, J shed 7 bases, and the junction held 3 bases outside the gene matches.

This chain uses TRBV28 with TRBJ1-2; perhaps TRBD1 as D (5 bases). The ends were cut back, 5 bases at V and 5 bases at J, with 12 bases in the middle. This CDR3 contains 13 residues. Germline assignment: CDR1 MDHEN and CDR2 SYDVKM. The CDR3 region is CASSQNQGYGYTF. The CDR3 DNA reads as TGTGCCAGCAGTCAAAACCAGGGATATGGCTACACCTTC.

The rearrangement joins TRBV5-4 to TRBJ2-7, with 8 positions matching TRBD1. With V trimmed by 7 bases and J by 5 bases, 11 bases remained unmatched. CDR1 and CDR2 from the germline V gene are SGHNT and YYREEE (reference sequence). The CDR3 totals 14 residues. This CDR3 reads CASGGGQGRHEQYF. The CDR3 DNA sequence: TGTGCCAGCGGCGGAGGACAGGGTCGGCACGAGCAGTACTTC.

Only one count was recorded for this clone. This sequence joins TRBV18 and TRBJ2-3, with a tentative D call TRBD2 (5 bases). The CDR3 extends over 15 amino acids. Germline V lookup: CDR1 KGHSH, CDR2 LQKENI. V dropped 2 bases and J dropped 2 bases, with 11 bases sitting between them. The CDR3 bases are TGTGCCAGCTCACCAAGGCTAGCCTACACAGATACGCAGTATTTT. Translating gives CASSPRLAYTDTQYF.

The table lists this clone with a count of one. The chain combines TRBV7-2 with TRBJ2-1; D not certain. CDR3 length: 14 amino acids. Germline V lookup: CDR1 SGHTA, CDR2 FQGNSA. Deletions cut 7 bases from V and 0 bases from J, with 10 bases between. CDR3 in DNA: TGTGCCAGCACCTTGGTTAGCTCCTACAATGAGCAGTTCTTC. Protein: CASTLVSSYNEQFF.

This chain connects TRBV7-9 to TRBJ2-7, with D maybe TRBD1 (6 bases). Trimming pared 8 bases from V and 0 bases from J, leaving 17 bases between. The CDR3 is 15 residues long. In germline, CDR1 is SEHNR, CDR2 FQNEAQ (reference sequence). The CDR3 here is CASEGVGESSYEQYF. In DNA, the CDR3 is TGTGCCAGCGAGGGGGTCGGGGAGAGCTCCTACGAGCAGTACTTC.

The chain employs TRBV29-1 and TRBJ2-2; D is uncertain. Germline-derived CDR1 and CDR2 are SQVTM and ANQGSEA. V gave up 7 bases and J gave up 6 bases, with 12 bases separating them. The CDR3 covers 12 residues. This chain's CDR3 is CSAGWSAGELFF. CDR3 nucleotides: TGCAGCGCCGGGTGGAGTGCCGGGGAGCTGTTTTTT.

V usage is TRBV19 and J usage is TRBJ1-5; D remains ambiguous. With 7 bases removed from V and 0 bases from J, the gap between germline ends came to 13 bases. CDR1 LNHDA and CDR2 SQIVND come from the germline V gene (reference sequence). The CDR3 sequence is 15 residues long. CDR3 region: CASTPIGDSNQPQHF. CDR3 in DNA: TGTGCCAGTACCCCAATCGGGGATAGCAATCAGCCCCAGCATTTT.

The chain combines TRBV19 with TRBJ1-1, with D maybe TRBD1 (6 bases). The CDR3 is 13 amino acids. CDR1 and CDR2 (germline): LNHDA, SQIVND (reference sequence). This CDR3 reads CAGSQGWNTEAFF. The CDR3 nucleotides read TGTGCTGGGTCACAGGGTTGGAACACTGAAGCTTTCTTT.